This T cell receptor (beta chain) was found in a study of blood T cell repertoires in COVID-19. On the study more broadly: From the United States, Italy and Spain came samples of acute and convalescent COVID-19. Sample material is recorded as cDNA or gDNA derived from T cells, B-cell-depleted T cells, or PBMCs.

Per the germline V gene, CDR1 is SGHRS and CDR2 is YFSETQ. The CDR3 runs to 15 residues. V lost 5 bases to trimming and J lost 1 base, with 12 bases between them. Per the study methods: Amplified reference gene primers provided the basis for estimating nucleated cell counts. The method was immunoSEQ multiplex PCR; TCRdb's version includes in-frame clones alone and lacks a portion of them. V and J calls and clone size are as listed in that table; D and trimming were resolved from the DNA. Here the sample spans some 220,000 clones, around four fifths being singletons. The specimen sequenced was peripheral blood. The chain carries TRBV5-1 and TRBJ2-2; TRBD2 is a possible D gene (6 bases). The sequence was collected from a woman in her sixties with active or convalescent COVID-19. The CDR3 nucleotides are TGCGCCAGCAGTGATCCCGGGAGGAACACCGGGGAGCTGTTTTTT. Translating gives CASSDPGRNTGELFF.